This T cell receptor beta chain was identified in a study of human T cells and chemical hapten exposure. Individual cDNA molecules in this library carried unique molecular identifiers. Each CDR3 protein is one row after TCRdb ran MiXCR on the RACE reads. In the table there are 42,000 or so distinct CDR3 sequences, around 9.3% of which are singletons. Points from the study as a whole: Patch test score was positively correlated with the counts of TCRs that had expanded at PT1. As the donors had alopecia, their immune response may differ from healthy people's.

V shed 0 bases and J shed 0 bases, with 9 bases lying between them. There are 16 residues in the CDR3. Germline-derived CDR1 and CDR2 are DFQATT and SNEGSKA (reference sequence). Note on this clonotype: Its antigen remains unknown.

Time point in this sample: patch test 2, 6 weeks after DPC sensitization. Treatment described: therapeutic diphenylcyclopropenone sensitization with weekly scalp DPC. Alopecia patients between 18 and 70 years old and suitable for DPC were used as donors. The sample was whole blood, taken in connection with sensitization to the hapten diphenylcyclopropenone (DPC). The receptor was isolated from a woman aged 40 to 50 with alopecia areata. Some clones in this sample may be carry-over from other donors' samples. The V call is TRBV20-1, the J call TRBJ1-6; D is undetermined. DNA for the CDR3: TGCAGTGCTAGAGATCGTACTAGCTCCTATAATTCACCCCTCCACTTT. Protein: CSARDRTSSYNSPLHF.